The clone carrying this TCR beta chain occurred a few times. A junction boundary mismatches the germline segment, possibly from a read error. The treatment: randomized to nivolumab then ipilimumab (arm A) or the reverse (arm B). No patient had prior DNA-damaging chemotherapy. Live CD3+CD8+ CD19− CD56− cells were sorted from PBMCs. The germline gives CDR1 SGHTA, CDR2 FQGNSA. The CDR3 sequence is 13 residues long. The sample comes from a study of sequential checkpoint blockade in melanoma. Study-level information: Both treatment sequences were followed by maintenance nivolumab.

Generated by immunoSEQ multiplex PCR, the TCRdb table keeps only in-frame clones and is missing some. This sample has 15,000 to 20,000 clones, with around 75% found just once. The V gene is TRBV7-2, the J gene TRBJ1-1; D is ambiguous. The specimen was CD8+ T cells sorted from blood (inferred from file names), collected from a patient given nivolumab and ipilimumab in sequence. The TCR sequence derives from a human donor with melanoma. Here the CDR3 reads CASSQDRGTEAFF. DNA of the CDR3: TGCGCCAGCAGCCAAGATCGCGGCACTGAAGCTTTCTTT.